These 10 T cell receptor beta chains were all obtained from the same sample, sequenced in a study of response to subunit inactivated influenza vaccine. From the RT-PCR reads, TCRdb called clonotypes with MiXCR, one entry per CDR3 protein. The table lists 530,000 or so distinct CDR3 sequences, about an eighth of them singletons. The sample in question was PBMCs from blood, obtained on the day of vaccination. The source of these receptors is a man between 45 and 60 years old who received an inactivated influenza vaccine.

This clonotype has a handful of counts. In DNA form, the CDR3 reads TGTGCCACCAGCCCGGGGGGTTCCTACAATGAGCAGTTCTTC. Translating gives CATSPGGSYNEQFF. The J gene is TRBJ2-1, the V gene TRBV15; 7 nucleotides match TRBD2. This CDR3 comprises 14 residues. CDR1 is LNHNV, CDR2 YYDKDF, per germline (reference sequence). Losses at the gene ends were 5 bases for V and 1 base for J; bases not matched to a gene: 2. Variable domain in full (rest from reference TRBV15 and TRBJ2-1): DAMVIQNPRYQVTQFGKPVTLSCSQTLNHNVMYWYQQKSSQAPKLLFHYYDKDFNNEADTPDNFQSRRPNTSFCFLDIRSPGLGDTAMYLCATSPGGSYNEQFFGPGTRLTVL.

This clonotype was seen a handful of times. The rearrangement joins TRBV14 to TRBJ2-5; D not resolved. CDR1 SGHDN and CDR2 FVKESK come from the germline V gene. Trimming took off 5 bases at V and 5 bases at J, with 12 bases between the two ends. This CDR3 contains 13 residues. Written as DNA, the CDR3 is TGTGCCAGCAGCGTATACGGGCCTGAGACCCAGTACTTC. Translation gives CASSVYGPETQYF.

This chain joins TRBV12-3 or TRBV12-4 and TRBJ2-7; perhaps TRBD1 as D (5 bases). Trimming stripped 6 bases from V and 2 bases from J, with 11 bases between. The CDR3 runs to 13 residues. CDR3 nucleotides: TGTGCCAGCAGGCTCAGGACACCCTACGAGCAGTACTTC. Translation gives CASRLRTPYEQYF.

This clonotype was counted ten times or more. The V call is TRBV6-1, the J call TRBJ1-1, with D maybe TRBD1 (5 bases). Germline assignment: CDR1 MNHNS and CDR2 SASEGT. Trimming removed 3 bases from V and 8 bases from J, with 10 bases in between. The CDR3 consists of 12 residues. CDR3 coding DNA: TGTGCCAGCAGTGAGGGCAGGGCAGAAGCTTTCTTT. Its protein is CASSEGRAEAFF.

V and J are TRBV29-1 and TRBJ2-1; the match to TRBD2 covers 9 bases. The germline V gene has CDR1 SQVTM and CDR2 ANQGSEA. This CDR3 region has 14 residues. Unmatched junction bases numbered 4, after V lost 1 base and J lost 6 bases. The CDR3 DNA reads TGCAGCGTTGAAGGGCTAGCGGGACCCAATGAGCAGTTCTTC. The encoded protein is CSVEGLAGPNEQFF.

V gene TRBV12-3 or TRBV12-4 combines with J gene TRBJ2-1, with TRBD2 matching over 8 bases. V was clipped by 5 bases and J by 5 bases; unmatched bases: 5. The CDR3 loop spans 14 amino acids. Here the CDR3 reads CASSTGRGHNEQFF. The CDR3 DNA sequence: TGTGCCAGCAGTACCGGGAGGGGCCACAATGAGCAGTTCTTC.

This clonotype was observed a few times. The chain links TRBV7-8 to TRBJ2-1; unclear D gene. With 3 bases removed from V and 9 bases from J, the gap between germline ends came to 12 bases. The CDR3 is 13 residues long. CDR1 SGHVS and CDR2 FQNEAQ come from the germline V gene. CDR3 DNA: TGTGCCAGCAGCTTTTTGCCGCTTAGTGAGCAGTTCTTC. Translated, it gives CASSFLPLSEQFF. The whole variable domain, filled in from reference TRBV7-8 and TRBJ2-1, reads GAGVSQSPRYKVAKRGQDVALRCDPISGHVSLFWYQQALGQGPEFLTYFQNEAQLDKSGLPSDRFFAERPEGSVSTLKIQRTQQEDSAVYLCASSFLPLSEQFFGPGTRLTVL.

This clonotype has only a few counts. The chain is built from TRBV7-2 and TRBJ1-2; no definite D call. V shed 5 bases and J shed 6 bases, with 13 bases lying between them. The CDR3 covers 13 residues. CDR1 is SGHTA and CDR2 is FQGNSA in the germline V gene. The CDR3 loop reads CASSTSRLDGYTF. The CDR3 DNA follows: TGTGCCAGCAGCACCAGTAGACTCGATGGCTACACCTTC.

In its sample, this clonotype was seen a few times. The rearrangement uses TRBV29-1 and TRBJ2-4; no definite D call. Germline assignment: CDR1 SQVTM and CDR2 ANQGSEA. This CDR3 is 15 amino acids long. V was trimmed by 7 bases and J by 0 bases, leaving 16 bases between them. As DNA, the CDR3 is TGCAGCGCCCAACGCGACACCGCAGCCAAAAACATTCAGTACTTC. This sequence encodes CSAQRDTAAKNIQYF.

J is TRBJ1-2 and V is TRBV29-1; TRBD1 agrees at 10 bases. CDR1 and CDR2 (germline): SQVTM, ANQGSEA. The trim removed 7 bases at V and 5 bases at J, leaving 7 bases unmatched. The CDR3 runs to 13 residues. The CDR3 DNA sequence: TGCAGCGCTCGGACAGGGGGTGTGTATGGCTACACCTTC. It encodes CSARTGGVYGYTF.